This T cell receptor beta chain was retrieved from a study of blood T cells in healthy people across ages. Study-wide results and limits: Measured against age, TCR beta diversity per million T cells decreased in a roughly linear manner.

The use of a sample-barcoded 5' primer and a J-beta primer mix characterized a second PCR of roughly 6 to 11 cycles. From the 5' RACE reads, TCRdb called clonotypes with MiXCR, one entry per CDR3 protein. The data show over 1,200,000 distinct CDR3 sequences, 59% seen once. Comments on this clonotype: What it binds is not known.

Trimming took off 2 bases at V and 0 bases at J, with 11 bases between the two ends. The CDR3 covers 17 residues. The germline V gene has CDR1 LGHNA and CDR2 YNFKEQ. The rearrangement links TRBV4-2 to TRBJ2-6; D is unclear. The TCR sequence derives from a man between 18 and 35 years old in good health. The material sequenced was blood. CDR3 sequence reads: CASSQSAGYSGANVLTF. CDR3 DNA sequence: TGTGCCAGCAGCCAATCGGCCGGATACTCTGGGGCCAACGTCCTGACTTTC.